Listed below are T cell receptor beta chains from one sample, sequenced in a study of control samples from healthy donors and cancer patients. Clones were sequenced by immunoSEQ multiplex PCR, and TCRdb holds only the in-frame ones, with some missing. Of about 120,000 clones detected, 85% to 90% appear once; the ten largest clones hold 1.1%. Sequenced material: PBMCs. These receptor sequences come from a woman in her 50s with colorectal cancer. Both conserved end residues are part of each CDR3. Each record gives: V gene, D gene, J gene, clone size, CDR3 DNA, CDR3 protein. The D gene is left open where the match is weak. Clone size is not always given. Where it is, it says once, few, many or a class for expanded clones.

v_gene: TRBV24-1; d_gene: NA; j_gene: TRBJ2-2; abundance: NA; CDR3nt: TGTGCCACCAGTGTGTCCGGGACAAACACCGGGGAGCTGTTTTTT; CDR3aa: CATSVSGTNTGELFF
v_gene: TRBV7-3; d_gene: NA; j_gene: TRBJ2-1; abundance: NA; CDR3nt: TGTGCCAGCAGCTTAGGGCGGCGGGGTGTCTCCAGTGAGCAGTTCTTC; CDR3aa: CASSLGRRGVSSEQFF
v_gene: TRBV5-6; d_gene: NA; j_gene: TRBJ1-5; abundance: NA; CDR3nt: TGTGCCAGCAGCCATACAGGGAGAGATCAGCCCCAGCATTTT; CDR3aa: CASSHTGRDQPQHF
v_gene: TRBV27; d_gene: NA; j_gene: TRBJ2-3; abundance: once; CDR3nt: TGTGCCAGCAGTACGGCCAGGGGCTACACAGATACGCAGTATTTT; CDR3aa: CASSTARGYTDTQYF
v_gene: TRBV5-4; d_gene: NA; j_gene: TRBJ2-2; abundance: few; CDR3nt: TGTGCCAGCAGCTTCGGGGGTCAGATGAACACCGGGGAGCTGTTTTTT; CDR3aa: CASSFGGQMNTGELFF
v_gene: TRBV28; d_gene: TRBD2; j_gene: TRBJ2-7; abundance: once; CDR3nt: TGTGCCAGCAGTTTTAGTCTAGCGGGAAATTACGAGCAGTACTTC; CDR3aa: CASSFSLAGNYEQYF
v_gene: TRBV4-1; d_gene: TRBD1; j_gene: TRBJ1-6; abundance: NA; CDR3nt: TGCGCCAGCAGCCCTAGTGGACAGGGGAATTCACCCCTCCACTTT; CDR3aa: CASSPSGQGNSPLHF
v_gene: TRBV29-1; d_gene: TRBD1; j_gene: TRBJ2-7; abundance: NA; CDR3nt: TGCAGCGTTCGGGGACAGGTTCCCTACGAGCAGTACTTC; CDR3aa: CSVRGQVPYEQYF
v_gene: TRBV5-1; d_gene: NA; j_gene: TRBJ2-1; abundance: NA; CDR3nt: TGCGCCAGCAGCTTCGGCGGGGACTACAATGAGCAGTTCTTC; CDR3aa: CASSFGGDYNEQFF
v_gene: TRBV30; d_gene: NA; j_gene: TRBJ2-5; abundance: NA; CDR3nt: TGTGCCTGTGAAGACTGGAAACAAGAGACCCAGTACTTC; CDR3aa: CACEDWKQETQYF
v_gene: TRBV7-9; d_gene: NA; j_gene: TRBJ1-2; abundance: NA; CDR3nt: TGTGCCAGCAGCTTACTAACCACCATCGGTGGCTACACCTTC; CDR3aa: CASSLLTTIGGYTF
v_gene: TRBV7-2; d_gene: NA; j_gene: TRBJ1-3; abundance: NA; CDR3nt: TGTGCCAGCAGCCCTAAGTGGTCGCAAGCTGGCTCTGGAAACACCATATATTTT; CDR3aa: CASSPKWSQAGSGNTIYF
v_gene: TRBV4-2; d_gene: TRBD2; j_gene: TRBJ2-7; abundance: NA; CDR3nt: TGTGCCAGCAGCCAAGATGGAGGGGACTACTACGAGCAGTACTTC; CDR3aa: CASSQDGGDYYEQYF
v_gene: TRBV5-6; d_gene: TRBD1; j_gene: TRBJ1-2; abundance: NA; CDR3nt: TGTGCCAGCAGCTTGGAGGGGGCAGGCTATGGCTACACCTTC; CDR3aa: CASSLEGAGYGYTF
v_gene: TRBV9; d_gene: NA; j_gene: TRBJ1-2; abundance: NA; CDR3nt: TGTGCCAGCAGCGTAATTGGGGGCGACGGTGGCTACACCTTC; CDR3aa: CASSVIGGDGGYTF
v_gene: TRBV11-2; d_gene: NA; j_gene: TRBJ2-3; abundance: NA; CDR3nt: TGTGCCAGCAGCCCCCAGGGCGGGAGCACAGATACGCAGTATTTT; CDR3aa: CASSPQGGSTDTQYF
v_gene: TRBV7-2; d_gene: NA; j_gene: TRBJ1-2; abundance: once; CDR3nt: TGTGCCAGCAGCTTAAGTACGGCCTATGGCTACACCTTC; CDR3aa: CASSLSTAYGYTF
v_gene: TRBV5-4; d_gene: NA; j_gene: TRBJ1-2; abundance: NA; CDR3nt: TGTGCCAGCAGCTTTACCGGGGCCTACTATGGCTACACCTTC; CDR3aa: CASSFTGAYYGYTF
v_gene: TRBV5-4; d_gene: TRBD2; j_gene: TRBJ2-3; abundance: NA; CDR3nt: TGTGCCAGCAGCGGGACTAGCGGGGGCACAGATACGCAGTATTTT; CDR3aa: CASSGTSGGTDTQYF
v_gene: TRBV2; d_gene: NA; j_gene: TRBJ2-2; abundance: NA; CDR3nt: TGTGCCAAAGGCGGAAGGGACGGCTCGACCGGGGAGCTGTTTTTT; CDR3aa: CAKGGRDGSTGELFF
v_gene: TRBV3-1/TRBV3-2; d_gene: NA; j_gene: TRBJ1-4; abundance: NA; CDR3nt: TGTGCCAGCAGCCCCCAGGCCGGGGAGGCCGAAAAACTGTTTTTT; CDR3aa: CASSPQAGEAEKLFF
v_gene: TRBV27; d_gene: NA; j_gene: TRBJ1-2; abundance: few; CDR3nt: TGTGCCAGCAGCCCAAGACCGACAGCTATCCTTTATGGCTACACCTTC; CDR3aa: CASSPRPTAILYGYTF
v_gene: TRBV27; d_gene: TRBD1; j_gene: TRBJ1-6; abundance: NA; CDR3nt: TGTGCCAGCAATAACCCCGGGACAGGTGTACATTCACCCCTCCACTTT; CDR3aa: CASNNPGTGVHSPLHF
v_gene: TRBV6-4; d_gene: TRBD2; j_gene: TRBJ2-5; abundance: NA; CDR3nt: TGTGCCAGCAGGGGACTAGCGGGAGAGGGGCAAGAGACCCAGTACTTC; CDR3aa: CASRGLAGEGQETQYF
v_gene: TRBV19; d_gene: NA; j_gene: TRBJ1-5; abundance: NA; CDR3nt: TGTGCCAGTACCATGGGGTCAGGCGCTAGCAATCAGCCCCAGCATTTT; CDR3aa: CASTMGSGASNQPQHF
v_gene: TRBV19; d_gene: TRBD1; j_gene: TRBJ2-2; abundance: NA; CDR3nt: TGTGCCAGTAGTGCCCGGGACAGGGGGAATACCGGGGAGCTGTTTTTT; CDR3aa: CASSARDRGNTGELFF
v_gene: TRBV5-4; d_gene: NA; j_gene: TRBJ1-1; abundance: once; CDR3nt: TGTGCCAGCAGCTTCACAGGGTCTGGTGAAGCTTTCTTT; CDR3aa: CASSFTGSGEAFF
v_gene: TRBV7-6; d_gene: TRBD1; j_gene: TRBJ1-4; abundance: NA; CDR3nt: TGTGCCAGCAGCTTCGGACAGGCTAATGAAAAACTGTTTTTT; CDR3aa: CASSFGQANEKLFF